This T cell receptor (beta chain) was sequenced for a study of shared clonotypes between healthy human individuals (dated by TCRdb to 2020 to 2021). About the investigation overall: Three men and two women, aged 18 to 49 years, made up the cohort. For each donor, CD4 naive and CD4 memory were each given three plates, CD8 naive was given two plates, and CD8 memory was given one plate. To estimate repertoire size and how much clonotypes are shared between individuals, the study performed deep sequencing of blood TCR repertoires from about 5 healthy adults. Different laboratories and diverse techniques were used to prepare libraries and sequence TCR repertoires, to increase sequencing depth and limit assay-specific biases. Each donor's leukapheresis produced roughly between roughly 0.85 and 9.5 billion PBMCs. The research as a whole found: Higher generation probabilities were observed for clonotypes shared by all four sorted-subset donors than for non-shared clonotypes. Pairwise subsampling indicated that sequencing depth was expected to affect the degree of clonotype sharing among donors. Incomplete sequencing was indicated by rarefaction of sorted-subset datasets, despite the large sequencing depth. Because the study included only a small number of donors, the genetic and exposure-history diversity represented was limited. Sharing across a few donors was observed for 5% to 6.5% of naive CD4, 3% to 3.5% of naive CD8, about 2.3% of memory CD4, and around 0.44% of memory CD8 clonotypes. Sampling was restricted to blood, and TCR repertoires in tissue are likely to differ from TCR repertoires in blood. Naive subsets generally had larger estimated clonotype richness than memory subsets did.

Using the deep immunoSEQ assay, TCR CDR3 regions were amplified from genomic DNA by multiplex PCR. Genomic DNA extracted from each cell subset was distributed evenly over all wells of several immunoSEQ 96-well plates, and each plate served as one replicate. For sorted subsets, 200 to 250 ng of genomic DNA, equivalent to roughly 33,000 T cell genomes, went into each replicate PCR. Purified libraries were quantified with a Qubit 3.0 fluorometer, sized on a Bioanalyzer 2100, and re-quantified with the KAPA Library Quantification kit. Every immunoSEQ 96-well plate was sequenced on a separate single-read 150-cycle Illumina NextSeq 550 flow cell. For the original study's pipeline: Because the immunoSEQ output held only junctional sequences and lacked quality scores, the filtering could not match the filtering applied to full-length reads. To assign V/J genes and CDR3, sequences were annotated against IMGT germline references using PyIR, a Python wrapper for IgBLAST v1.9. Reads with weak V/J assignments (E-value above 1e-6), missing CDR3, stop codons, out-of-frame junctions, or ambiguous translated residues were removed. V3J clonotypes were defined as sequences sharing the same inferred V gene, J gene, and CDR3 amino acid sequence. Percentage overlap between repertoires was computed as shared unique clonotypes divided by the size of the smaller repertoire. RTK rarefaction, the Chao1 estimator, and Recon v2.1 estimates of unobserved clonotypes were used to assess repertoire richness. Generation probabilities for all TCRbeta clonotypes obtained by the gDNA method from four donors were computed using OLGA. TCRdb retrieved this table from immuneACCESS and kept in-frame rearrangements only. Not all clones are present; in checked studies, unresolved V genes account for under half, and no reason is known for the remainder. That table supplies the V and J calls and clone size; D and trimming were determined from the DNA. Counted in this sample were 2,500,000 or so clones; 90% to 95% of them appeared once. In total, the top ten clones hold 0.36% of the sample.

Remarks on this clone: Its target antigen remains unknown. No base-level quality is on record; no much larger clone is a single base apart.

Healthy HIV-negative adults with no recently reported acute infections or vaccinations were included as donors. Every donor was a Caucasian adult living in Nashville, Tennessee, USA. Magnetic negative selection was used to enrich CD4+ T cells, after which naive cells were positively selected on CD45RA and the negative fraction became the memory subset. After blood collection by leukapheresis, PBMCs were isolated using Ficoll-Histopaque density gradient centrifugation and then cryopreserved in the vapor phase of liquid nitrogen. Analytical flow cytometry was used to check the purity and quantity of each magnetically sorted T cell population. From each sorted fraction, genomic DNA was isolated and quantified by UV absorbance on a Nanodrop 2000c. Germline trimming amounts to 6 bases on V and 6 bases on J, with 11 as the count of junction bases outside the gene matches. The CDR3 covers 14 residues, taking in both the cysteine and the phenylalanine. Kept here is only the CDR3 DNA, which spans 42 bases and is read in frame from base 1. CDR1 is given as MDHEN and CDR2 as SYDVKM, both from the germline V gene.

The sequence derives from a man aged 18-30 years in good health. Some clones in this sample may be carry-over from other donors' samples. Sequencing input: naive CD4+ T cells from PBMCs. In light of the paper, this sample's cell subset or site label describes: CD45RA+ positively selected. This chain is built from TRBV28 and TRBJ2-7, with 7 central nucleotides matching TRBD2. The CDR3 here reads CASSPPGGFGEQYF. DNA sequence: TGTGCCAGCAGCCCCCCCGGGGGGTTTGGCGAGCAGTACTTC.